This is a list of T cell receptor beta chains from one sample in a study of tumor and adjacent non-tumor tissue in lung cancer. TCRdb ran MiXCR on the multiplex PCR reads and lists one entry per CDR3 protein. The table shows about 200,000 distinct CDR3 sequences, with about 71% occurring only once. Sequencing was performed on lung tumor tissue. These receptors all come from a man aged 55 to 69 with non-small cell lung cancer. Each CDR3 is given with its conserved first and last residue. A D gene is named only where the DNA matches it firmly. Part of the rows lack a size; the others show once, few, many or a class for expanded clones.

v_call	cdr3_length	d_call	j_call	clone_size	cdr3_nt	cdr3_aa
TRBV20-1	17	.	TRBJ1-2	few	TGCAGTGCTAGAGACGGCTGCCAAATTGGCCGGAACTATGGCTACACCTTC	CSARDGCQIGRNYGYTF
TRBV27	13	.	TRBJ1-2	.	TGTGCCAGCAGACCAGGAGTGGGGGGTGGCTACACCTTC	CASRPGVGGGYTF
TRBV5-1	14	.	TRBJ1-1	few	TGCGCCAGCAGCCCCCAAGGTACCGGGACTGAAGCTTTCTTT	CASSPQGTGTEAFF
TRBV4-3	16	.	TRBJ2-6	.	TGCGCCAGCGGCCAAGAGGCGGTGTGTGGTGCCAACGTCCTGACTTTC	CASGQEAVCGANVLTF
TRBV6-5	16	.	TRBJ1-2	.	TGTGCCAGCAGCATCCGGGACATGGGGATTTTGGGTGGCTACACCTTC	CASSIRDMGILGGYTF
TRBV5-6	13	TRBD1	TRBJ1-1	many	TGCGCCAGCAGCTTGGACAGGGGCACTGAAGCTTTCTTT	CASSLDRGTEAFF
TRBV5-6	16	.	TRBJ2-7	.	TGTGCCAGCAGCTCATTTTCCTACTGGGACTCCCACGAGCAGTACTTC	CASSSFSYWDSHEQYF
TRBV11-3	15	.	TRBJ2-5	.	TGTGCTAGCAGCACTCAGGGTAGACCGGATGAGACCCAGTACTTC	CASSTQGRPDETQYF
TRBV12-3/TRBV12-4	18	TRBD1	TRBJ2-3	.	TGTGCCAGCAGCCGGAAGACCGGGACAGGGATAAGCACAGGTACGCAGTATTTT	CASSRKTGTGISTGTQYF
TRBV20-1	14	.	TRBJ2-7	many	TGCAGTGCTAGAGGGGATGTCCCCGCTTATGAGCAGTACTTC	CSARGDVPAYEQYF
TRBV13	18	TRBD2	TRBJ2-7	.	TGTGCCAGCAACTTAGGCATACCCGGACTAGCGGGACCATACGAGCAGTACTTC	CASNLGIPGLAGPYEQYF
TRBV11-3	13	.	TRBJ2-1	.	TGTGCCAGCAGCACAAAGAATGAGGATGAGCAGTTCTTC	CASSTKNEDEQFF
TRBV20-1	15	.	TRBJ1-2	.	TGCAGTGCTAACGGCTTACAAAAAACCGTCTATGGCTACACCTTC	CSANGLQKTVYGYTF
TRBV12-3/TRBV12-4	14	.	TRBJ2-5	many	TGTGCCAGCAGTCCACGACAGGTTGTAAAGACCCAGTACTTC	CASSPRQVVKTQYF
TRBV11-3	15	.	TRBJ2-7	.	TGTGCCAGCAGCTTAGATCATTGCAGGGGCTACGAACAGTACTTC	CASSLDHCRGYEQYF
TRBV6-1	14	.	TRBJ2-1	.	TGTGCCATCACGACTGAGAGCTCCTACAATGAGCAGTTCTTC	CAITTESSYNEQFF
TRBV7-9	15	.	TRBJ2-7	.	TGTGCCAGCAGTTTACCCGGATCCTCATCCCACGAGCAGTACTTC	CASSLPGSSSHEQYF
TRBV20-1	13	.	TRBJ2-1	.	TGCAGTGCAGGGATACGCGTGAAAAATGAGCAGTTCTTC	CSAGIRVKNEQFF
TRBV20-1	15	TRBD1	TRBJ2-7	.	TGCAGTGCTAGCCAGCTTACGGGACAGAACTACGAGCAGTACTTC	CSASQLTGQNYEQYF
TRBV10-2	14	TRBD1	TRBJ1-2	.	TGCGCCGGCAGTGAATCGCAGGGGGGCTATGGCTACACCTTC	CAGSESQGGYGYTF
TRBV29-1	14	.	TRBJ2-3	.	TGCAGCGTGGACCCGGGCCATGCGACAGATACGCAGTATTTT	CSVDPGHATDTQYF
TRBV11-3	14	.	TRBJ2-5	.	TGTGCCAGCAGCATAGGGGGACTACAAGAGATCCAGTATTTC	CASSIGGLQEIQYF
TRBV7-8	17	.	TRBJ2-3	.	TGTGCCAGCATCTTAGCGCTGCGCGGGTCCCGGGGGGATACGCAGTATTTT	CASILALRGSRGDTQYF
TRBV6-2/TRBV6-3	13	.	TRBJ2-3	.	TGTGTCAGCAGTCCGAAGAATGGGAATACGCAGTATTTT	CVSSPKNGNTQYF
TRBV4-2	17	.	TRBJ2-1	.	TGTGCCAGCAGCCAAGATCAGGTCGGAGACTCTTACAATGAGCAGTTCTTC	CASSQDQVGDSYNEQFF
TRBV6-1	17	TRBD2	TRBJ2-1	.	TGTGCCAGCACCCCCCGGGGAACTAGCGGGGCCTGGTATGAGCAGTTCTTC	CASTPRGTSGAWYEQFF
TRBV6-2/TRBV6-3	16	.	TRBJ2-6	.	TGTGCCAGCAGTTACTCGAGGGTGGCTGGGGCCAACGTCCTGACTTTC	CASSYSRVAGANVLTF
TRBV20-1	15	.	TRBJ2-1	.	TGCAGCGCTAAACCTAGGACAAGGACTAACAATGTGCAGTTCTTC	CSAKPRTRTNNVQFF
TRBV20-1	14	TRBD1	TRBJ2-1	.	TGCAGTGCTAGTCACAGGGGCTCCTACAATGAGCAGTTCTTC	CSASHRGSYNEQFF